This is a list of T cell receptor beta chains from one sample in a study of cytomegalovirus exposure and HLA in healthy donors. Here immunoSEQ multiplex PCR was the method, and the copy in TCRdb shows in-frame clones only, minus some. The sample lists about 140,000 clones, around 75% seen once, with approximately 3.2% in the top ten. Sequenced: PBMCs. These TCRs come from a man aged 40-55 years in good health and CMV-seronegative. Both conserved end residues are part of each CDR3. The D gene is left open where the match is weak. Some rows have no size entry. The others give once, few or many, or a class for an expanded clone.

d_call clone_size j_call v_call cdr3_aa cdr3_nt
. . TRBJ1-1 TRBV28 CASSLSRGLGTEAFF TGTGCCAGCAGTTTATCCCGCGGGCTTGGCACTGAAGCTTTCTTT
. once TRBJ2-2 TRBV5-1 CASSFQQLNTGELFF TGCGCCAGCAGCTTTCAACAGCTTAACACCGGGGAGCTGTTTTTT
. . TRBJ1-5 TRBV7-2 CASSLARSAGLEPQHF TGTGCCAGCAGCTTAGCGCGTTCGGCAGGGCTTGAGCCCCAGCATTTT
. . TRBJ2-3 TRBV4-1 CASSQGDRSGDTQYF TGCGCCAGCAGCCAGGGAGACAGGTCTGGAGATACGCAGTATTTT
TRBD2 . TRBJ2-7 TRBV7-8 CASSSGGSTYEQYF TGTGCCAGCAGCTCGGGGGGTAGTACCTACGAGCAGTACTTC
TRBD1 . TRBJ1-2 TRBV7-2 CASSFMRSGQGAQNYGYTF TGTGCCAGCAGCTTCATGCGTTCCGGACAGGGGGCGCAAAACTATGGCTACACCTTC
. . TRBJ1-4 TRBV9 CASSAQGRTNEKLFF TGTGCCAGCAGCGCACAGGGTCGCACTAATGAAAAACTGTTTTTT
. once TRBJ2-3 TRBV10-3 CAISEKGDTQYF TGTGCCATCAGTGAGAAGGGGGATACGCAGTATTTT
. once TRBJ1-1 TRBV7-9 CASSPLWGDGTPNTEAFF TGTGCCAGCAGCCCCCTTTGGGGGGACGGGACGCCGAACACTGAAGCTTTCTTT
TRBD1 . TRBJ1-2 TRBV7-6 CASSLVGHETGFSGYTF TGTGCCAGCAGCTTAGTCGGGCACGAGACAGGGTTTAGTGGCTACACCTTC
TRBD1 . TRBJ1-1 TRBV2 CASSATGADTEAFF TGTGCCAGCAGCGCAACAGGGGCGGACACTGAAGCTTTCTTT
TRBD2 . TRBJ2-1 TRBV5-6 CASSLGAGGGTYNEQFF TGTGCCAGCAGCTTGGGGGCTGGCGGGGGGACCTACAATGAGCAGTTCTTC
TRBD1 . TRBJ1-6 TRBV27 CASSWTGTDNSPLHF TGTGCCAGCAGTTGGACAGGAACAGATAATTCACCCCTCCACTTT
TRBD2 . TRBJ2-3 TRBV19 CASSIWLAGVSTDTQYF TGTGCCAGTAGTATATGGCTAGCGGGAGTAAGCACAGATACGCAGTATTTT
. . TRBJ2-5 TRBV10-1 CASSVERSQETQYF TGCGCCAGCAGTGTTGAGCGTTCCCAAGAGACCCAGTACTTC
. . TRBJ1-2 TRBV6-1 CASSEEGRAGRGYTF TGTGCCAGCAGTGAAGAGGGGCGGGCCGGGAGGGGCTACACCTTC
. . TRBJ2-3 TRBV19 CASSSVTGDTQYF TGTGCCAGTAGTTCTGTTACCGGAGATACGCAGTATTTT
TRBD1 . TRBJ1-2 TRBV27 CASSSGGTVGYTF TGTGCCAGCAGTTCTGGTGGGACAGTTGGCTACACCTTC
TRBD1 . TRBJ1-4 TRBV5-1 CASSFRSGGASANEKLFF TGCGCCAGCAGCTTTCGGTCAGGGGGTGCTAGTGCTAATGAAAAACTGTTTTTT
TRBD1 once TRBJ1-1 TRBV4-1 CASSQGQGGQKNTEAFF TGCGCCAGCAGCCAGGGACAGGGGGGCCAAAAGAACACTGAAGCTTTCTTT
TRBD1 . TRBJ1-1 TRBV7-2 CAGGTVNTEAFF TGTGCCGGGGGGACAGTAAACACTGAAGCTTTCTTT
TRBD1 . TRBJ1-1 TRBV5-8 CASSRRTGGNTEAFF TGTGCCAGCAGCCGACGAACAGGGGGCAACACTGAAGCTTTCTTT
. . TRBJ2-2 TRBV7-7 CASSFDRPPNTGELFF TGTGCCAGCAGCTTCGACAGGCCCCCAAACACCGGGGAGCTGTTTTTT
. . TRBJ2-7 TRBV6-1 CASSGHILSGGELYEQYF TGTGCCAGCAGTGGTCATATTCTGTCCGGGGGAGAACTCTACGAGCAGTACTTC
TRBD2 . TRBJ2-3 TRBV5-1 CASSLFLAGGQAQYF TGCGCCAGCAGCTTGTTCCTAGCGGGGGGCCAGGCGCAGTATTTT
TRBD1 few TRBJ1-2 TRBV5-1 CASSLALTGQYGYTF TGCGCCAGCAGCTTGGCATTGACAGGGCAGTATGGCTACACCTTC
. once TRBJ1-1 TRBV7-9 CASSYGGLNTEAFF TGTGCCAGCAGCTATGGAGGATTGAACACTGAAGCTTTCTTT
TRBD1 . TRBJ2-7 TRBV6-1 CASSEKNWWSGQGPREQYF TGTGCCAGCAGTGAAAAAAACTGGTGGTCGGGACAGGGTCCACGCGAGCAGTACTTC
TRBD1 . TRBJ2-2 TRBV4-3 CASSSDRGLAGELFF TGCGCCAGCAGTTCCGACAGGGGGCTCGCCGGGGAGCTGTTTTTT
TRBD1 once TRBJ1-2 TRBV18 CASSLGQGVIFGYTF TGTGCCAGCTCACTGGGACAGGGGGTGATATTTGGCTACACCTTC
TRBD2 . TRBJ2-7 TRBV18 CASSLLAAPGEQYF TGTGCCAGCTCACTACTAGCGGCACCGGGCGAGCAGTACTTC
TRBD2 few TRBJ2-5 TRBV7-3 CASSSSGGPQETQYF TGTGCCAGCAGCTCTAGCGGGGGCCCGCAAGAGACCCAGTACTTC
. . TRBJ2-6 TRBV5-1 CASSPIRTAGANVLTF TGCGCCAGCAGCCCTATTAGGACAGCTGGGGCCAACGTCCTGACTTTC
TRBD1 . TRBJ1-1 TRBV7-3 CASSLEGTGNTEAFF TGTGCCAGCAGCTTAGAAGGGACAGGGAACACTGAAGCTTTCTTT
TRBD2 . TRBJ2-5 TRBV11-1 CASSWTSGGIKQETQYF TGTGCCAGCAGCTGGACTAGCGGGGGAATAAAACAAGAGACCCAGTACTTC
TRBD2 once TRBJ2-3 TRBV5-4 CASSSWDVAGSTDTQYF TGTGCCAGCAGCTCCTGGGATGTAGCGGGGAGCACAGATACGCAGTATTTT
TRBD1 . TRBJ1-2 TRBV28 CASSLRDRGHYGYTF TGTGCCAGCAGTTTAAGGGACAGGGGGCACTATGGCTACACCTTC
TRBD2 . TRBJ2-5 TRBV4-2 CASSQALASGGSGKETQYF TGTGCCAGCAGCCAAGCCTTGGCTAGCGGGGGCTCAGGGAAGGAGACCCAGTACTTC
TRBD2 once TRBJ2-7 TRBV5-4 CASSALAGGPNEQYF TGTGCCAGCAGTGCTCTAGCGGGGGGGCCTAACGAGCAGTACTTC
. . TRBJ2-7 TRBV28 CASMQGSYEQYF TGTGCCAGCATGCAGGGTTCCTACGAGCAGTACTTC
. . TRBJ1-5 TRBV6-5 CASRYENQPQHF TGTGCCAGCAGGTATGAGAATCAGCCCCAGCATTTT
. . TRBJ1-1 TRBV29-1 CSVYRAMNTEAFF TGCAGCGTTTACAGGGCGATGAACACTGAAGCTTTCTTT
TRBD1 . TRBJ2-1 TRBV10-3 CAIATGRDRGSDEQFF TGTGCCATCGCGACGGGACGGGACAGGGGTAGCGATGAGCAGTTCTTC
. . TRBJ2-5 TRBV6-6 CASSSSGTQYF TGTGCCAGCAGTTCCAGTGGGACCCAGTACTTC
. . TRBJ2-7 TRBV4-1 CASSQDNQGLDEQYF TGCGCCAGCAGCCAAGACAACCAGGGGCTTGACGAGCAGTACTTC
. . TRBJ1-5 TRBV28 CASSLRGSVDRPQHF TGTGCCAGCAGTTTAAGGGGCTCCGTCGATCGGCCCCAGCATTTT
. . TRBJ2-7 TRBV5-1 CASKPGTSCEQYF TGCGCCAGCAAACCCGGGACATCGTGCGAGCAGTACTTC
TRBD2 . TRBJ2-3 TRBV29-1 CSVSGTSGGLTSTDTQYF TGCAGCGTTTCAGGGACTAGCGGGGGGTTAACTAGCACAGATACGCAGTATTTT
. . TRBJ2-3 TRBV4-1 CASSPYIGKGTDTQYF TGCGCCAGCAGCCCCTATATCGGGAAGGGCACAGATACGCAGTATTTT